The sequence of this T cell receptor beta chain was determined in a study of regulatory T cells in long-lasting Graves disease. Study outcomes and limitations: Authors noted too few samples as a limitation.

Indicated time point: newly diagnosed GD, antithyroid drugs for less than 3 months. PBMCs provided the RNA from which the TCR library was made. The CDR3 consists of 14 residues. Germline lookup yields CDR1 SGHTA and CDR2 FQGNSA. V gave up 2 bases and J gave up 3 bases, with 10 bases separating them. Construction of TCR beta libraries relied on iRepertoire HTBI primers and on Arm-PCR targeting CDR3 regions. Via MiXCR, TCRdb re-called the multiplex PCR reads, giving one row per CDR3 protein. The table shows roughly 440,000 distinct CDR3 sequences, with roughly 17% occurring only once. The table lists this clonotype with many counts. Antigen unknown. This sample was also put to use in a study of T cells in Graves' hyperthyroidism and ophthalmopathy. From that second work: For Graves' hyperthyroidism to be stable, ophthalmopathy could not progress within 18 months. RT-PCR in the first round (using the HTBI primer set) targeted the TCR CDR3.

The V gene is TRBV7-2, the J gene TRBJ1-2, with a tentative D call TRBD1 (5 bases). Material: peripheral blood mononuclear cells (PBMCs), obtained at new diagnosis, from a patient treated with antithyroid drugs. The receptor's source is a woman aged 18-35 years with Graves disease. The CDR3 loop reads CASSLLGLDYGYTF. CDR3 in DNA: TGTGCCAGCAGCTTACTGGGGCTAGACTATGGCTACACCTTC.